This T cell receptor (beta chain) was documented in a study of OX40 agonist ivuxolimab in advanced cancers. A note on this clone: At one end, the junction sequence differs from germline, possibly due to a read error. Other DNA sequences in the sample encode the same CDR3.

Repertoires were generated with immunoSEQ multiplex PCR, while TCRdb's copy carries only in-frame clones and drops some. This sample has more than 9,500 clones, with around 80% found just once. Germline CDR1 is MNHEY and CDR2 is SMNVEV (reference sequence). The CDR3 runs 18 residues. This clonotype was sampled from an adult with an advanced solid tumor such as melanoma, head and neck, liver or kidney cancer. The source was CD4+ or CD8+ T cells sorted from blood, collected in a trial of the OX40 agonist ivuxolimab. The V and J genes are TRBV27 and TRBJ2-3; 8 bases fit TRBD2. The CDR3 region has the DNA TGTGCCAGTAGTTTATACGGGGGGGGAATGATTAGCACAGATACGCAGTATTTT. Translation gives CASSLYGGGMISTDTQYF.